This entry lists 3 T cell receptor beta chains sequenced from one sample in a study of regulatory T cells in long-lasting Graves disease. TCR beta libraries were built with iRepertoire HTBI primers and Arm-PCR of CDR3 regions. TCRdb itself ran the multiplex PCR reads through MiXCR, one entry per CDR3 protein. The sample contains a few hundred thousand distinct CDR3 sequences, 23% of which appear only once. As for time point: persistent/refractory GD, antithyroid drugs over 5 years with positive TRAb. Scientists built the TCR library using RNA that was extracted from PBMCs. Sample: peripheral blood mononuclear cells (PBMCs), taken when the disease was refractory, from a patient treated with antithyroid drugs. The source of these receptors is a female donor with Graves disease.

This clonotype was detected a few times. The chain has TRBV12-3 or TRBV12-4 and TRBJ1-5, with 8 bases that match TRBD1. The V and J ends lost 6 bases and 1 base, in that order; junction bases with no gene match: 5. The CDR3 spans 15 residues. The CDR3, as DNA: TGTGCCAGCAGCGTCGGACAGGGAAGCAATCAGCCCCAGCATTTT. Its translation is CASSVGQGSNQPQHF.

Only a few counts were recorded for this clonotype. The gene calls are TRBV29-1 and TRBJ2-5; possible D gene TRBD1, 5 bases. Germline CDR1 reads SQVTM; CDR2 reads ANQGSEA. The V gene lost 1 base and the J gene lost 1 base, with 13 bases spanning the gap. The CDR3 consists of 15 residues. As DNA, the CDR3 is TGCAGCGTTGAAGGGGGTAGACAGATCCAAGAGACCCAGTACTTC. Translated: CSVEGGRQIQETQYF.

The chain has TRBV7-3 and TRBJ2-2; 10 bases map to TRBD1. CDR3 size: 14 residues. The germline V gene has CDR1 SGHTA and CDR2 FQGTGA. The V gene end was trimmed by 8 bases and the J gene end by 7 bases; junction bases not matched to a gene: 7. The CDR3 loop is CASGRQGAGGELFF. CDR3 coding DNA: TGTGCCAGCGGACGACAGGGGGCGGGCGGGGAGCTGTTTTTT.